The 29 T cell receptor beta chains listed next were all sequenced from one sample in a study of blood T cell repertoires in COVID-19 (dated by TCRdb to about 2020). Receptor libraries were prepared by the immunoSEQ multiplex PCR assay. This is the immuneACCESS table as TCRdb keeps it, with only in-frame sequences that have V and J called. A part of the clones is gone; compared with another copy, unresolved V genes explain less than half, and the rest is unexplained. Here the sample has about 300,000 clones; about 85% occur a single time. Roughly 2.7% of the sample goes to the ten largest clones. Sequences were obtained from PBMCs or T cells enriched from blood (not recorded which). The receptors stem from a woman aged 50 to 65 who had recovered from COVID-19.

The V and J genes are TRBV10-2 and TRBJ1-2, with 9 bases identical to TRBD1. CDR1 is WSHSY, CDR2 SAAADI, per germline. The V gene end was trimmed by 3 bases and the J gene end by 8 bases; junction bases not matched to a gene: 7. The length of the CDR3 is 14 residues. CDR3 bases: TGCGCCAGCAGTGACCCGACAGGGGGTTTGGGCTACACCTTC. Translating it yields CASSDPTGGLGYTF.

This chain joins TRBV30 and TRBJ2-3; 9 nucleotides match TRBD2. CDR1 is GTSNPN, CDR2 SVGIG, per germline (reference sequence). The V segment lost 3 bases and the J segment 4 bases; nucleotides outside the gene matches: 17. This CDR3 comprises 18 residues. Here the CDR3 reads CAWRGMGAGGPISDTQYF. For the CDR3, the DNA is TGTGCCTGGAGGGGGATGGGGGCGGGAGGGCCCATCTCAGATACGCAGTATTTT.

This clone was counted only a few times. The chain combines TRBV27 with TRBJ1-4; a weak D match, TRBD1 (5 bases). Germline CDR1 MNHEY, CDR2 SMNVEV (reference sequence). CDR3 length: 15 residues. The V end lost 5 bases, the J end lost 7 bases, and 17 bases lay between the germline ends. The CDR3 reads CASSASQGLGEKLFF. Written as DNA, the CDR3 is TGTGCCAGCAGTGCTTCTCAGGGACTCGGTGAAAAACTGTTTTTT.

V is TRBV27 and J is TRBJ2-3, with 7 bases lining up with TRBD2. The length of the CDR3 is 16 residues. The germline CDR1 and CDR2 sequences are MNHEY and SMNVEV (reference sequence). V was pared by 6 bases and J by 7 bases, with 16 bases of the junction left unmatched. Here the CDR3 DNA reads TGTGCCAGCAGAAAGACCCAAACCGGGGGGACGAATACGCAGTATTTT. It translates to CASRKTQTGGTNTQYF.

CDR3 DNA sequence: TGTGCCAGCAGTGAGGCAGGGGGCTTCACTGAAGCTTTCTTT. It encodes CASSEAGGFTEAFF. The V gene is TRBV2, the J gene TRBJ1-1; 8 bases line up with TRBD1. In germline, CDR1 is SNHLY, CDR2 FYNNEI. The CDR3 sequence is 14 residues long. Unmatched junction bases numbered 4, after V lost 3 bases and J lost 4 bases.

This clone came up a few times. V is TRBV2 and J is TRBJ1-4; 7 bases fit TRBD1. V lost 6 bases, J lost 8 bases, and 12 bases stayed unmatched. Germline CDR1 SNHLY, CDR2 FYNNEI. The CDR3 spans 15 residues. The CDR3 protein is CASRAQGGSREKLFF. In DNA, the CDR3 is TGTGCCAGCAGAGCCCAAGGGGGCTCTAGGGAAAAACTGTTTTTT.

The chain carries TRBV5-1 and TRBJ2-3, with 9 bases that match TRBD2. Germline lookup yields CDR1 SGHRS and CDR2 YFSETQ. Trimming at V came to 1 base and at J to 3 bases, leaving 6 bases not matched to a gene. This CDR3 has 16 amino acids. The CDR3 region is CASSLRLAGKTDTQYF. The CDR3 region has the DNA TGCGCCAGCAGCTTGCGTCTAGCGGGGAAGACAGATACGCAGTATTTT.

A few counts support this clone. The V and J genes are TRBV30 and TRBJ2-7; possible D gene TRBD2, 7 bases. V lost 0 bases and J lost 5, with 14 bases in between. The germline V gene has CDR1 GTSNPN and CDR2 SVGIG (reference sequence). The CDR3 is 14 amino acids. The CDR3 DNA sequence: TGTGCCTGGAGTGTAAGGGGGGGCTGGAACGAGCAGTACTTC. This encodes CAWSVRGGWNEQYF.

The J gene is TRBJ2-3, the V gene TRBV9; 10 bases map to TRBD2. Germline V lookup: CDR1 SGDLS, CDR2 YYNGEE. V was pared by 0 bases and J by 2 bases, with 3 bases of the junction left unmatched. This CDR3 has 16 residues. CDR3 nucleotide sequence: TGTGCCAGCAGCGTAGCTAGCGGGGGCTTCACAGATACGCAGTATTTT. Its protein product is CASSVASGGFTDTQYF. Complete variable domain (other parts from reference TRBV9 and TRBJ2-3): DSGVTQTPKHLITATGQRVTLRCSPRSGDLSVYWYQQSLDQGLQFLIQYYNGEERAKGNILERFSAQQFPDLHSELNLSSLELGDSALYFCASSVASGGFTDTQYFGPGTRLTVL.

The V and J genes are TRBV10-3 and TRBJ1-5; D gene ambiguous. Trimming removed 4 bases at V and 3 bases at J, with 10 bases between. Germline V lookup: CDR1 ENHRY, CDR2 SYGVKD. This CDR3 spans 14 amino acids. CDR3 protein: CAISGAISNQPQHF. CDR3 nucleotide sequence: TGTGCCATCAGTGGTGCGATTTCCAATCAGCCCCAGCATTTT.

This sequence joins TRBV6-6 and TRBJ2-7; TRBD1 matches at 7 bases. The CDR3 is made up of 15 amino acids. CDR1 and CDR2 (germline): MNHNY, SVGAGI (reference sequence). V lost 0 bases, J lost 0 bases, and 2 bases stayed unmatched. The CDR3 DNA reads TGTGCCAGCAGTTACTCAGGGGGCTCCTCCTACGAGCAGTACTTC. The encoded protein is CASSYSGGSSYEQYF.

The chain has TRBV19 and TRBJ1-6; D is perhaps TRBD1 (6 bases). V lost 4 bases, J lost 11 bases, and 12 bases lay in between. This CDR3 is 13 amino acids long. In germline, CDR1 is LNHDA, CDR2 SQIVND (reference sequence). Here the CDR3 DNA reads TGTGCCAGTAGTACTACAGGGTCTGCACCCCTCCACTTT. It codes for CASSTTGSAPLHF.

The CDR3 DNA is TGTGCCAGTAGTATCCGAGACACCCTTAGCAATCAGCCCCAGCATTTT. Translation: CASSIRDTLSNQPQHF. The rearrangement joins TRBV19 to TRBJ1-5, with no clear D. Germline CDR1 LNHDA, CDR2 SQIVND (reference sequence). CDR3 length: 16 residues. The V and J ends lost 3 bases and 0 bases respectively, with 12 bases between them. Full variable domain (outside the CDR3, taken from reference TRBV19 and TRBJ1-5): DGGITQSPKYLFRKEGQNVTLSCEQNLNHDAMYWYRQDPGQGLRLIYYSQIVNDFQKGDIAEGYSVSREKKESFPLTVTSAQKNPTAFYLCASSIRDTLSNQPQHFGDGTRLSIL.

The chain links TRBV7-2 to TRBJ1-5; the D is unclear. Germline V gene sequence: CDR1 SGHTA, CDR2 FQGNSA. Trimming took off 1 base at V and 3 bases at J, with 7 bases between the two ends. The CDR3 has 14 amino acids. CDR3 nucleotides: TGTGCCAGCAGCTTAGTTAGCAACAATCAGCCCCAGCATTTT. Amino acid sequence: CASSLVSNNQPQHF.

J is TRBJ2-1 and V is TRBV2, with D perhaps TRBD2 (6 bases). CDR3 length: 13 amino acids. Germline V gene data show CDR1 as SNHLY and CDR2 as FYNNEI. Trimming took 8 bases from V and 4 from J, leaving 12 bases between them. CDR3 sequence reads: CASLRLEYNEQFF. CDR3 coding DNA: TGTGCCAGCCTAAGACTAGAATACAATGAGCAGTTCTTC.

The V and J genes are TRBV7-2 and TRBJ1-3, with D uncertain. Germline CDR1 and CDR2: SGHTA and FQGNSA. V lost 4 bases, J lost 4 bases, and 5 bases lay in between. The CDR3 has 12 residues. The CDR3 bases are TGTGCCAGCAGCTCGGGGGGAAACACCATATATTTT. Its translation is CASSSGGNTIYF.

This sequence joins TRBV14 and TRBJ1-6; D call uncertain. This CDR3 spans 13 amino acids. The V end was cut by 4 bases, the J end by 9 bases, with 10 bases between. From germline, CDR1 is SGHDN and CDR2 FVKESK. The chain's CDR3 is CASSPARSSPLHF. CDR3 sequence (DNA): TGTGCCAGCAGCCCAGCAAGGAGTTCACCCCTCCACTTT.

The chain carries TRBV10-2 and TRBJ1-2; unclear D gene. Germline-derived CDR1 and CDR2 are WSHSY and SAAADI. Trimming removed 5 bases from V and 1 base from J, with 8 bases in between. The CDR3 is 13 amino acids. The CDR3 spells CASSIRDNYGYTF. The CDR3 DNA is TGCGCCAGCAGTATTAGAGATAACTATGGCTACACCTTC.

The V and J genes are TRBV4-1 and TRBJ1-1; unclear D gene. The CDR3 sequence is 16 residues long. Germline CDR1 MGHRA, CDR2 YSYEKL. V was clipped by 1 base and J by 0 bases, with 12 bases between them. The DNA of the CDR3 is TGCGCCAGCAGCCAAGCTCAGTTATCGATGAACACTGAAGCTTTCTTT. As protein: CASSQAQLSMNTEAFF.

The CDR3 reads CASSVDGTSYEQYF. CDR3 sequence (DNA): TGTGCCAGCAGCGTAGATGGGACTAGCTACGAGCAGTACTTC. The J gene is TRBJ2-7, the V gene TRBV9; 8 bases agree with TRBD2. With V trimmed by 0 bases and J by 3 bases, 2 bases remained unmatched. The CDR3 sequence is 14 residues long. The germline V gene has CDR1 SGDLS and CDR2 YYNGEE.

The V gene is TRBV29-1, the J gene TRBJ1-2; 10 bases map to TRBD1. The V and J ends lost 6 bases and 4 bases, in that order; junction bases with no gene match: 8. This CDR3 is 14 amino acids long. Germline lookup yields CDR1 SQVTM and CDR2 ANQGSEA. In DNA form, the CDR3 reads TGCAGCGTCCCCCGGGACAGGGGATCCTATGGCTACACCTTC. This sequence encodes CSVPRDRGSYGYTF.

The genes are TRBV27 and TRBJ1-1; unclear D gene. CDR3 length: 15 residues. Germline lookup yields CDR1 MNHEY and CDR2 SMNVEV (reference sequence). V was shortened by 3 bases and J by 0 bases, with 11 bases between the two germline ends. CDR3 amino acids: CASSFKGGMNTEAFF. The CDR3 region has the DNA TGTGCCAGCAGTTTTAAAGGAGGCATGAACACTGAAGCTTTCTTT.

This rearrangement joins TRBV29-1 to TRBJ1-1; the D gene is possibly TRBD1 (5 bases). Germline V CDR1 and CDR2: SQVTM, ANQGSEA. The CDR3 has 13 amino acids. Trimming stripped 4 bases from V and 1 base from J, with 10 bases between. The chain's CDR3 is CSVVWGANTEAFF. The CDR3 bases are TGCAGCGTTGTTTGGGGCGCGAACACTGAAGCTTTCTTT. The full variable domain, with the rest looked up from reference TRBV29-1 and TRBJ1-1, is SAVISQKPSRDICQRGTSLTIQCQVDSQVTMMFWYRQQPGQSLTLIATANQGSEATYESGFVIDKFPISRPNLTFSTLTVSNMSPEDSSIYLCSVVWGANTEAFFGQGTRLTVV.

This chain links TRBV28 with TRBJ1-4, with D possibly being TRBD1 (6 bases). The germline V gene encodes CDR1 MDHEN and CDR2 SYDVKM. V lost 1 base to trimming and J lost 8 bases, with 14 bases between them. The CDR3 extends over 15 amino acids. CDR3 sequence reads: CASSLSGGLGEKLFF. As DNA, the CDR3 is TGTGCCAGCAGTTTATCGGGGGGCCTCGGAGAAAAACTGTTTTTT. The variable domain in full, with the rest retrieved from reference TRBV28 and TRBJ1-4, is DVKVTQSSRYLVKRTGEKVFLECVQDMDHENMFWYRQDPGLGLRLIYFSYDVKMKEKGDIPEGYSVSREKKERFSLILESASTNQTSMYLCASSLSGGLGEKLFFGSGTQLSVL.

The chain recombines TRBV27 with TRBJ2-7; 13 bases are shared with TRBD2. Germline loops: CDR1 MNHEY, CDR2 SMNVEV (reference sequence). CDR3 length equals 14 residues. Losses at the gene ends were 5 bases for V and 4 bases for J; bases not matched to a gene: 2. In DNA, the CDR3 is TGTGCCAGCAGTCGACTAGCGGGGGGTTACGAGCAGTACTTC. It specifies CASSRLAGGYEQYF.

This chain connects TRBV5-5 to TRBJ1-1; 7 nucleotides line up with TRBD1. J gave up 7 bases and V 4 bases, and 7 bases lay outside the gene matches. Germline CDR1 and CDR2: SGHKS and YYEKEE (reference sequence). The CDR3 extends over 13 amino acids. In DNA, the CDR3 is TGTGCCAGCAGCGCGAAGGGACAGCTTGAAGCTTTCTTT. Translation gives CASSAKGQLEAFF.

The chain has TRBV18 and TRBJ2-7, with D tentatively TRBD2 (5 bases). Germline loops: CDR1 KGHSH, CDR2 LQKENI. Trimming removed 8 bases at V and 0 bases at J, with 14 bases between. The CDR3 length is 14 residues. The CDR3 DNA reads TGTGCCAGCACGCCCGCACGGGGCTCCTACGAGCAGTACTTC. Residues: CASTPARGSYEQYF.

This clone was recorded only once. The rearrangement uses TRBV2 and TRBJ1-5; 7 nucleotides align to TRBD1. The germline V gene has CDR1 SNHLY and CDR2 FYNNEI. The trim removed 8 bases at V and 2 bases at J, leaving 6 bases unmatched. The CDR3 spans 14 residues. The CDR3 region is CASQGGGGNQPQHF. CDR3 bases: TGTGCCAGCCAAGGGGGCGGGGGCAATCAGCCCCAGCATTTT.

The rearrangement joins TRBV2 to TRBJ1-4; TRBD1 aligns across 11 bases. This CDR3 has 16 residues. Trimming removed 6 bases from V and 3 bases from J; junction bases left unmatched: 6. Germline CDR1 SNHLY, CDR2 FYNNEI. CDR3 loop: CASRGDRGLSNEKLFF. The CDR3 nucleotides read TGTGCCAGCAGAGGGGACAGGGGGTTATCTAATGAAAAACTGTTTTTT.